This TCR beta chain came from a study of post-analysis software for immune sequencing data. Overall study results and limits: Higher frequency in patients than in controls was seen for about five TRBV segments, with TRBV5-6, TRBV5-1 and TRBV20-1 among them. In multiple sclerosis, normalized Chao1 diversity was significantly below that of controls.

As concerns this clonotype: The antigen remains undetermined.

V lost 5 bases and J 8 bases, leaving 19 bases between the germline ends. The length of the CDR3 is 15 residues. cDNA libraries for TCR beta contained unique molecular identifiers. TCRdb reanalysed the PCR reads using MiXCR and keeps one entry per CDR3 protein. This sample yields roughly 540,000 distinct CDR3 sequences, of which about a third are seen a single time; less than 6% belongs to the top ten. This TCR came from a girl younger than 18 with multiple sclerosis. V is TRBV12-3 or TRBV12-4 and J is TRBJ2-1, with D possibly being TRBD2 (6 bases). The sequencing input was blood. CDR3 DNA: TGTGCCAGCAGTCCTCTGTCGGGGCCGGGGGATGAGCAGTTCTTC. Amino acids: CASSPLSGPGDEQFF.